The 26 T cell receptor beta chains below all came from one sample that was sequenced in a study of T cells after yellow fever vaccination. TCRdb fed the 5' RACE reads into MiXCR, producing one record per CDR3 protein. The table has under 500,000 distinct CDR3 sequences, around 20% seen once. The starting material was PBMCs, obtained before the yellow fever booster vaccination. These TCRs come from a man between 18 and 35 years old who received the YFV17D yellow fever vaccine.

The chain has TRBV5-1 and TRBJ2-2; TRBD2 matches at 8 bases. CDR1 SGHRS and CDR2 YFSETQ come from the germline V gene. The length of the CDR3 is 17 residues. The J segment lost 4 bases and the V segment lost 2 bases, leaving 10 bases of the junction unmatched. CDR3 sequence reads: CASSFTGTRRVTGELFF. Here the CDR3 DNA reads TGCGCCAGCAGCTTTACCGGGACTAGAAGAGTCACCGGGGAGCTGTTTTTT.

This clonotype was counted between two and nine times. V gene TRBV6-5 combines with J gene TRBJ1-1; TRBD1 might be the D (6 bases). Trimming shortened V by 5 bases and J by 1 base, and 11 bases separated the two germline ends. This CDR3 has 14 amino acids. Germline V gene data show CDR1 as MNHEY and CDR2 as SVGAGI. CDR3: CASSPQTGNTEAFF. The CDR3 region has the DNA TGTGCCAGCAGTCCTCAGACAGGGAACACTGAAGCTTTCTTT.

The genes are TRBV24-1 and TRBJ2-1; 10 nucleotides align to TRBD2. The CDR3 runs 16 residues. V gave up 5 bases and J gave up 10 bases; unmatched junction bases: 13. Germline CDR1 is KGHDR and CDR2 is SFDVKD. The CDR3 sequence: CATSAPLSGGAGEQFF. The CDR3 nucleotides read TGTGCCACCAGTGCCCCCCTAAGCGGGGGGGCCGGGGAGCAGTTCTTC.

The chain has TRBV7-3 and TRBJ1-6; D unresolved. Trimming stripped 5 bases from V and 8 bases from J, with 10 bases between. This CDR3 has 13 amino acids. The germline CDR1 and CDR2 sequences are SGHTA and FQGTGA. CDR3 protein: CASSPSIDSPLHF. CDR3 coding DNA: TGTGCCAGCAGCCCCTCGATAGATTCACCCCTCCACTTT.

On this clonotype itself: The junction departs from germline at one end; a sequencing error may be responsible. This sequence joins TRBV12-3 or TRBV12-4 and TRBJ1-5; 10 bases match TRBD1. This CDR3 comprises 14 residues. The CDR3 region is CAGSFGTGAQPQHF. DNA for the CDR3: TGTGCCGGCAGTTTCGGGACAGGGGCTCAGCCCCAGCATTTT.

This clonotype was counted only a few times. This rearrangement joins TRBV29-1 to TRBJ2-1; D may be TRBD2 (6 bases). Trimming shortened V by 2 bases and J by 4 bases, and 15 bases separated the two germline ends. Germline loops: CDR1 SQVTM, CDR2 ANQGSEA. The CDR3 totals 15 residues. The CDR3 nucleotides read TGCAGCGTTGAATTAGATCCGGGGGAGTACAATGAGCAGTTCTTC. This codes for CSVELDPGEYNEQFF.

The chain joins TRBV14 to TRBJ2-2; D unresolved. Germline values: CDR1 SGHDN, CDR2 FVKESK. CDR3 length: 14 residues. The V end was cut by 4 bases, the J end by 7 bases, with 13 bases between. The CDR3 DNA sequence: TGTGCCAGCAGCCCCCTTGATGATTACGGGGAGCTGTTTTTT. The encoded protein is CASSPLDDYGELFF.

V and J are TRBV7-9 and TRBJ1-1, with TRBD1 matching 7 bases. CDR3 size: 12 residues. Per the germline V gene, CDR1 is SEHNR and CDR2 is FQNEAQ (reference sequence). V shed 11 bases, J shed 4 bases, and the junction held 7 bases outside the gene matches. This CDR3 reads CAGARGSTEAFF. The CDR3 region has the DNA TGTGCCGGCGCCAGGGGGTCCACTGAAGCTTTCTTT.

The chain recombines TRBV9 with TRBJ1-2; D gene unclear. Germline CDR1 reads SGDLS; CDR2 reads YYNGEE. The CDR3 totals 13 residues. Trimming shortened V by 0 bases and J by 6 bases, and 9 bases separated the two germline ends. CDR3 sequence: CASSVGYSNGYTF. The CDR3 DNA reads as TGTGCCAGCAGCGTAGGGTACTCGAATGGCTACACCTTC.

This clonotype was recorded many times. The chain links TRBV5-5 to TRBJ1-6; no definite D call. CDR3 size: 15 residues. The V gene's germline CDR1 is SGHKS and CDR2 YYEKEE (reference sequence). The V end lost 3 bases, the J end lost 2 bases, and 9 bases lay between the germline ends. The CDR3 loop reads CASSSTKAYNSPLHF. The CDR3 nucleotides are TGTGCCAGCAGCTCCACAAAAGCCTATAATTCACCCCTCCACTTT.

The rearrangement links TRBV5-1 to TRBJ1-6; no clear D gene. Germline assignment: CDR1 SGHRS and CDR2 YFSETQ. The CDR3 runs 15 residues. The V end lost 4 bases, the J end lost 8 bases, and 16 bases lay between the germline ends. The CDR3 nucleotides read TGCGCCAGCAGCCCGGGATCGGGCGGTGATTCACCCCTCCACTTT. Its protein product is CASSPGSGGDSPLHF. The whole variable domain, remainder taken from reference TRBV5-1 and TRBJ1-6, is KAGVTQTPRYLIKTRGQQVTLSCSPISGHRSVSWYQQTPGQGLQFLFEYFSETQRNKGNFPGRFSGRQFSNSRSEMNVSTLELGDSALYLCASSPGSGGDSPLHFGNGTRLTVT.

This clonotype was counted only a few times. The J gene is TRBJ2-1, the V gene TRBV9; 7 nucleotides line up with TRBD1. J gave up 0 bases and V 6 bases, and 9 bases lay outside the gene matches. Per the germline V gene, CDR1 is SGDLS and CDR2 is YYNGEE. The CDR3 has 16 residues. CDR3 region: CASTPEGASSYNEQFF. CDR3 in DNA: TGTGCCAGCACCCCTGAGGGGGCCTCCTCCTACAATGAGCAGTTCTTC.

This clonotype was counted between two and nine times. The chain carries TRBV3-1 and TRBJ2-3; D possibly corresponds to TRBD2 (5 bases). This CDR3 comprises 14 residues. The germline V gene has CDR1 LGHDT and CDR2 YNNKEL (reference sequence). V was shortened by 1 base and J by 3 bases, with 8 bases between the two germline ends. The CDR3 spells CASSQGIATDTQYF. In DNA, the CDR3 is TGTGCCAGCAGCCAAGGAATAGCGACAGATACGCAGTATTTT.

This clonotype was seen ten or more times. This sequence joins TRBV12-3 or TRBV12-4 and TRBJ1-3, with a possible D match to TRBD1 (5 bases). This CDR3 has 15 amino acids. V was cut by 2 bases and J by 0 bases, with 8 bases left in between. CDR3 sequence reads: CASSLYRNSGNTIYF. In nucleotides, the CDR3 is TGTGCCAGCAGTTTATACAGGAACTCTGGAAACACCATATATTTT.

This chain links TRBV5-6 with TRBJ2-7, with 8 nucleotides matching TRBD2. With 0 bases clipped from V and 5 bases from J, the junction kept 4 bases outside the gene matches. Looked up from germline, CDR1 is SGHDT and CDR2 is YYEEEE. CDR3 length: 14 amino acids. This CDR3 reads CASSLGLAKDEQYF. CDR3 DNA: TGTGCCAGCAGCTTGGGACTAGCGAAGGACGAGCAGTACTTC. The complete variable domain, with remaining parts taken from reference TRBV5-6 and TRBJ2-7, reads DAGVTQSPTHLIKTRGQQVTLRCSPKSGHDTVSWYQQALGQGPQFIFQYYEEEERQRGNFPDRFSGHQFPNYSSELNVNALLLGDSALYLCASSLGLAKDEQYFGPGTRLTVT.

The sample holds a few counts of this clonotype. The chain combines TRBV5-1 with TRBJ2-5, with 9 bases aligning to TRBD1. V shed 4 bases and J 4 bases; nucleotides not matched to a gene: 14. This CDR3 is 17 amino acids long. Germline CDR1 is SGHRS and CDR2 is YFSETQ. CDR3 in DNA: TGCGCCAGCAGCCGGGGACAGGGTCTGAGGGTTGTAGAGACCCAGTACTTC. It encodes CASSRGQGLRVVETQYF.

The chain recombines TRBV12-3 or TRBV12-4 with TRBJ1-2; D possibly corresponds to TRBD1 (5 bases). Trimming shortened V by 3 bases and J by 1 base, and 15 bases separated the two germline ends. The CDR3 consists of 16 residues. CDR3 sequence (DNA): TGTGCCAGCAGTTTTAGGACACCCCGTATTAACTATGGCTACACCTTC. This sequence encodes CASSFRTPRINYGYTF.

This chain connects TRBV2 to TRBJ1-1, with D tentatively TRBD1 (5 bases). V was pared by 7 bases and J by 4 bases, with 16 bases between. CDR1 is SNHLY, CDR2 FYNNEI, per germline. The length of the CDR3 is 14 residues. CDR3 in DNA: TGTGCCAGCAAGTGGGGATCCGGGGGCACTGAAGCTTTCTTT. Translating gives CASKWGSGGTEAFF.

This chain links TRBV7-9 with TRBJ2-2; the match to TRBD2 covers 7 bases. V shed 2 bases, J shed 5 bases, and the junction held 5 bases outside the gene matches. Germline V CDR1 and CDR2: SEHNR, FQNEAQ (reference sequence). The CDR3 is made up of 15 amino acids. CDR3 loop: CASSLPQGLTGELFF. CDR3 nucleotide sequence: TGTGCCAGCAGCTTACCCCAGGGACTAACCGGGGAGCTGTTTTTT. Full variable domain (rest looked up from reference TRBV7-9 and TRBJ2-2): DTGVSQNPRHKITKRGQNVTFRCDPISEHNRLYWYRQTLGQGPEFLTYFQNEAQLEKSRLLSDRFSAERPKGSFSTLEIQRTEQGDSAMYLCASSLPQGLTGELFFGEGSRLTVL.

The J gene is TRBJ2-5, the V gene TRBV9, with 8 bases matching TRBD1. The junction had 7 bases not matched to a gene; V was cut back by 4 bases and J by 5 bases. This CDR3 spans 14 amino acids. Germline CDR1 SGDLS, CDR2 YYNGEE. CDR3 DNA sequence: TGTGCCAGCAGCCAGGGGGCGAGTGAGGAGACCCAGTACTTC. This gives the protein CASSQGASEETQYF.

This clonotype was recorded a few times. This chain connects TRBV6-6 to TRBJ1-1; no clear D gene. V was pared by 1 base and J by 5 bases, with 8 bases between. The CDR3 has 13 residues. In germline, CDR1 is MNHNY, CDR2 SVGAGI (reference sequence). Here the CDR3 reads CASSYYSQTEAFF. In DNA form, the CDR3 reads TGTGCCAGCAGTTACTATTCGCAAACTGAAGCTTTCTTT.

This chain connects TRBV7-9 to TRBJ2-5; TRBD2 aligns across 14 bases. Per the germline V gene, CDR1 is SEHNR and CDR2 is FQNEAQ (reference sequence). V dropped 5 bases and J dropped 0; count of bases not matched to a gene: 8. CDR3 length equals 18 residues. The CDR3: CASSRGLAGGAHQETQYF. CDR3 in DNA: TGTGCCAGCAGCCGTGGACTAGCGGGGGGAGCCCACCAAGAGACCCAGTACTTC.

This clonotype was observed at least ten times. The CDR3 DNA reads TGTGCCATCAGCCCGGGCCTCAAAAACACTGAAGCTTTCTTT. Protein product: CAISPGLKNTEAFF. V is TRBV10-3 and J is TRBJ1-1; D not resolved. In germline, CDR1 is ENHRY, CDR2 SYGVKD. The CDR3 has 14 residues. The V end lost 6 bases, the J end lost 2 bases, and 13 bases lay between the germline ends.

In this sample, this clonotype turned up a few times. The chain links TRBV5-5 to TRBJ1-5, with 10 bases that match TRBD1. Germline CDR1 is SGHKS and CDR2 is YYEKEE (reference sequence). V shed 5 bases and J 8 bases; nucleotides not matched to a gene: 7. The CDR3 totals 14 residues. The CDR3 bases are TGTGCCAGCAGTCCGGGACAGGGGATAAAGCCCCAGCATTTT. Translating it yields CASSPGQGIKPQHF.

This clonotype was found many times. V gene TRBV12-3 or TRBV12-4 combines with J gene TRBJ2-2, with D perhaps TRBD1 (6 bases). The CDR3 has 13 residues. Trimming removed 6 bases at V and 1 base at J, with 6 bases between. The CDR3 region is CASSRGNTGELFF. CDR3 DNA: TGTGCCAGCAGCAGGGGGAACACCGGGGAGCTGTTTTTT.

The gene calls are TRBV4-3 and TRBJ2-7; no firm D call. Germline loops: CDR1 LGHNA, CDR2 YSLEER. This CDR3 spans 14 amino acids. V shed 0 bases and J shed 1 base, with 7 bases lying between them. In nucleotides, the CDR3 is TGCGCCAGCAGCCAAGATAAGTGGTCCTACGAGCAGTACTTC. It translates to CASSQDKWSYEQYF.